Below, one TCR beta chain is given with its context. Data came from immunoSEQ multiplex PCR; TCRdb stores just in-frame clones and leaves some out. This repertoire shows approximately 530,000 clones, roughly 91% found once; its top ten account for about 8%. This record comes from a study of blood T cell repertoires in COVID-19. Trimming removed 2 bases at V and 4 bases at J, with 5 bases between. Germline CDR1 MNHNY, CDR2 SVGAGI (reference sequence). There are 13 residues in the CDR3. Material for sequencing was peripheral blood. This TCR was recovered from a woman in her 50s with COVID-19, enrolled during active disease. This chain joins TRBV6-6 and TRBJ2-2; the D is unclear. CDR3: CASSYVATGELFF. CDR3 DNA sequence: TGTGCCAGCAGTTACGTGGCCACCGGGGAGCTGTTTTTT.